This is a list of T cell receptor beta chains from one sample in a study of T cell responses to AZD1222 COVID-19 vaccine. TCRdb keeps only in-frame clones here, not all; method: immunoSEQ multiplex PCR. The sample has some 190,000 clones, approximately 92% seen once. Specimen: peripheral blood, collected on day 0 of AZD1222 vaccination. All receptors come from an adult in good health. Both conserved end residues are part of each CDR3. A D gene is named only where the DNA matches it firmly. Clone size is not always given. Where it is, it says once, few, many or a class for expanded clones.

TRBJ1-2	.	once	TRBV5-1	CASSLGSYSGYTF	TGCGCCAGCAGCTTGGGTAGCTACAGTGGCTACACCTTC
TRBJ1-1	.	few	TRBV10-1	CASSRLPGDTEAFF	TGCGCCAGCAGTAGACTTCCCGGGGACACTGAAGCTTTCTTT
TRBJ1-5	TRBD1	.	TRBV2	CASSEQVGGGLQPQHF	TGTGCCAGCAGTGAACAGGTAGGGGGCGGGTTGCAGCCCCAGCATTTT
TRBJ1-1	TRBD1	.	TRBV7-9	CASSFGQGSTEAFF	TGTGCCAGCAGCTTCGGACAGGGCTCCACTGAAGCTTTCTTT
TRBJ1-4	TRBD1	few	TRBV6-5	CASRGQGIPNEKLFF	TGTGCCAGCAGGGGACAGGGCATTCCTAATGAAAAACTGTTTTTT
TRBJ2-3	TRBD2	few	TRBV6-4	CASSHGGADTDTQYF	TGTGCCAGTTCCCACGGGGGGGCGGACACAGATACGCAGTATTTT
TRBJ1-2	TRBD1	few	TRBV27	CASSSDRGDGYTF	TGTGCCAGCAGCTCGGACAGGGGAGATGGCTACACCTTC
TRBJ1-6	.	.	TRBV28	CASSFGMRNSPLHF	TGTGCCAGCAGTTTCGGTATGCGTAATTCACCCCTCCACTTT
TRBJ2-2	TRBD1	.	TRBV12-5	CASGLDRGSGELFF	TGTGCTAGTGGTTTAGACAGGGGTTCCGGGGAGCTGTTTTTT
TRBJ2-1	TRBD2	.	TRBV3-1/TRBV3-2	CASSQGGGGPSYEQFF	TGTGCCAGCAGCCAAGGGGGCGGGGGGCCTTCTTATGAGCAGTTCTTC
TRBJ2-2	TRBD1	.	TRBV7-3	CASSLTGTGPTGELFF	TGTGCCAGCAGCTTAACGGGGACAGGGCCTACCGGGGAGCTGTTTTTT
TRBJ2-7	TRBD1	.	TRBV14	CASSHYRDRSIYEQYF	TGTGCCAGCAGCCATTACCGGGACAGGAGCATCTACGAGCAGTACTTC
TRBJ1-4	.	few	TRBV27	CASSVPGSNEKLFF	TGTGCCAGCAGTGTACCGGGATCTAATGAAAAACTGTTTTTT
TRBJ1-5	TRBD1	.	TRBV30	CAWRGQARNQPQHF	TGTGCCTGGAGGGGACAGGCTCGAAATCAGCCCCAGCATTTT
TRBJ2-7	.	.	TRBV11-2	CASSLALWARNEQYF	TGTGCCAGCAGCTTAGCCCTCTGGGCGAGGAACGAGCAGTACTTC
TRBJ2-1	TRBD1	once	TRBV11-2	CASSLGGTAYNEQFF	TGTGCCAGCAGCTTAGGGGGGACAGCCTACAATGAGCAGTTCTTC
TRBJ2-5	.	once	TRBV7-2	CASSSYGGQETQYF	TGTGCCAGCAGCTCCTATGGGGGACAAGAGACCCAGTACTTC
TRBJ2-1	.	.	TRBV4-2	CASSQDVAYNEQFF	TGTGCCAGCAGCCAAGACGTAGCTTACAATGAGCAGTTCTTC
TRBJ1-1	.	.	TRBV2	CASSGWSGAFF	TGTGCCAGCAGTGGGTGGAGCGGAGCTTTCTTT
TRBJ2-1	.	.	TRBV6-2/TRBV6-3	CASSPPGASSYNEQFF	TGTGCCAGCAGTCCCCCGGGGGCGAGCTCCTACAATGAGCAGTTCTTC
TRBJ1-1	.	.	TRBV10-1	CASSPVGWPEAFF	TGCGCCAGTAGCCCCGTGGGTTGGCCTGAAGCTTTCTTT
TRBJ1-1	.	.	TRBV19	CASREGGRQNTEAFF	TGTGCCAGTAGAGAAGGTGGTAGACAGAACACTGAAGCTTTCTTT
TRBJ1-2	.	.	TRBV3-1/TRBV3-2	CASSHKGINYGYTF	TGTGCCAGCAGCCATAAGGGAATTAACTATGGCTACACCTTC
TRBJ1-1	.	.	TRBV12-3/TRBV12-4	CASSLGQIEAFF	TGTGCCAGCAGTTTAGGGCAGATTGAAGCTTTCTTT
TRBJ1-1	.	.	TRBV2	CAISAGAEAFF	TGTGCCATTTCTGCCGGGGCTGAAGCTTTCTTT
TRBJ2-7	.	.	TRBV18	CASSPPVLRDEQYF	TGTGCCAGCTCACCACCCGTCCTCAGGGACGAGCAGTACTTC
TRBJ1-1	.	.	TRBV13	CASSLGKAFF	TGTGCCAGCAGCTTAGGAAAAGCTTTCTTT
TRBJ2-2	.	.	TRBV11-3	CASSLDRNTVLSGELFF	TGTGCCAGCAGCTTAGACAGAAACACCGTTTTAAGCGGGGAGCTGTTTTTT
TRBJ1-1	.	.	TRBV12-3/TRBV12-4	CASSFGGNTEAFF	TGTGCCAGCAGTTTCGGGGGGAACACTGAAGCTTTCTTT
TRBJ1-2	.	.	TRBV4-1	CASSQDDRGWLSYTF	TGCGCCAGCAGCCAAGATGACAGAGGTTGGTTAAGCTACACCTTC
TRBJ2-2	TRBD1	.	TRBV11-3	CASSLDRGQGGELFF	TGTGCCAGCAGCCTCGACAGGGGGCAGGGCGGGGAGCTGTTTTTT
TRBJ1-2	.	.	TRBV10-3	CAITAGVFGYTF	TGTGCCATCACGGCGGGGGTTTTTGGCTACACCTTC
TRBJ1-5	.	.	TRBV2	CASTPTGNQPQHF	TGTGCCAGCACCCCGACAGGCAATCAGCCCCAGCATTTT
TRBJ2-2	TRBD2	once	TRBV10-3	CAISAGLAVTGELFF	TGTGCCATCAGTGCTGGACTAGCGGTCACCGGGGAGCTGTTTTTT
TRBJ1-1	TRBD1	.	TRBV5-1	CASSPDRVQNTEAFF	TGCGCCAGCAGCCCGGACAGGGTTCAGAACACTGAAGCTTTCTTT
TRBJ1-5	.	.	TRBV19	CASSIGQTNNQPQHF	TGTGCCAGTAGTATCGGACAGACCAACAATCAGCCCCAGCATTTT
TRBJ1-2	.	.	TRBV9	CASSVGRDGYTF	TGTGCCAGCAGCGTAGGCAGAGATGGCTACACCTTC
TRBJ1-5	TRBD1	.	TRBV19	CASTTGTAPNQPQHF	TGTGCCAGTACAACCGGGACAGCCCCTAATCAGCCCCAGCATTTT
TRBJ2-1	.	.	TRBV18	CASSPGGSSDEQFF	TGTGCCAGCTCACCAGGGGGTTCATCGGATGAGCAGTTCTTC
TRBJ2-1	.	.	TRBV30	CAWSATDNEQFF	TGTGCCTGGAGTGCGACAGACAATGAGCAGTTCTTC
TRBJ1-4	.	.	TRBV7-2	CASSLAVGNEKLFF	TGTGCCAGCAGCTTAGCGGTGGGTAATGAAAAACTGTTTTTT
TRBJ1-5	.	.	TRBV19	CASSMTAYNQPQHF	TGTGCCAGTAGTATGACGGCATACAATCAGCCCCAGCATTTT
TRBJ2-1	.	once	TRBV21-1	CASTRLCSYNEQFF	TGTGCCAGCACCCGTTTATGTTCCTACAATGAGCAGTTCTTC
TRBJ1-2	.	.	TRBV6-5	CASSYSGPARWGYTF	TGTGCCAGCAGTTACTCTGGGCCAGCGCGCTGGGGCTACACCTTC
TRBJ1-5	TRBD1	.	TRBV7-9	CASSLGQGKGQPQHF	TGTGCCAGCAGCCTGGGACAGGGAAAGGGTCAGCCCCAGCATTTT
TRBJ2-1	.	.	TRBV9	CASSVDRARQNEQFF	TGTGCCAGCAGCGTAGATAGGGCCAGGCAGAATGAGCAGTTCTTC
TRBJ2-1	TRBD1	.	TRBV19	CASSWWLRTGGGNEQFF	TGTGCCAGTAGTTGGTGGTTGCGGACAGGGGGTGGCAATGAGCAGTTCTTC
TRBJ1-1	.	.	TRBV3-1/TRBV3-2	CASSQRQGETEAFF	TGTGCCAGCAGCCAAAGGCAGGGTGAGACTGAAGCTTTCTTT
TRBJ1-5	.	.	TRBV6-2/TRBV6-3	CASSQDRSSRVGNQPQHF	TGTGCCAGCAGTCAAGACCGATCTAGCAGGGTAGGCAATCAGCCCCAGCATTTT